These T cell receptor beta chains were read from a single sample in a study of shared clonotypes between healthy human individuals. Some clones are missing from TCRdb's copy, which holds only in-frame ones; the method was immunoSEQ multiplex PCR. The data show over a million clones, with roughly 95% seen just once and approximately 1.1% held by the top ten. The sequenced sample consisted of naive CD4+ T cells sorted from blood. Source of these receptors: a man aged 25-45 years in good health. The CDR3 runs from the conserved cysteine through the conserved F or W. A D gene is named only where the DNA matches it firmly. The size of a clone is reported for some rows only, either as once, few or many, or as a class for expanded clones.

TGTGCCATCAGCGAAATTTTCAATCAGCCCCAGCATTTT CAISEIFNQPQHF TRBJ1-5 . 13 . TRBV10-3
TGCGCCAGCAGCGCCAGGACCGGGACTAGCGGGAGCGTAGGGTACGAGCAGTACTTC CASSARTGTSGSVGYEQYF TRBJ2-7 TRBD2 19 . TRBV5-1
TGCGCCAGCAGTGTGGCTAGCGGGATGGCCGGGGAGCTGTTTTTT CASSVASGMAGELFF TRBJ2-2 TRBD2 15 . TRBV10-2
TGTGCCAGCAGTTTCTATGGAAGAGGGTTGAAGGAGCAGTACTTC CASSFYGRGLKEQYF TRBJ2-7 . 15 . TRBV28
TGTGCCAGCAGTGAGGGACAGGGTCAAAACTACGAGCAGTACTTC CASSEGQGQNYEQYF TRBJ2-7 TRBD1 15 . TRBV9
TGTGCCAGCAGGCCCCCAAGCACAGATACGCAGTATTTT CASRPPSTDTQYF TRBJ2-3 . 13 . TRBV7-3
TGTGCCAGCAGTGAATTGGGGACTAGCAAAAACATTCAGTACTTC CASSELGTSKNIQYF TRBJ2-4 TRBD2 15 . TRBV25-1
TGTGCCAGCTCACCCCGGAGTGGTGCTAATGAAAAACTGTTTTTT CASSPRSGANEKLFF TRBJ1-4 . 15 . TRBV18
TGTGCCAGCAGTTTATCCTTCACCTCTGGAAACACCATATATTTT CASSLSFTSGNTIYF TRBJ1-3 . 15 . TRBV27
TGTGCCAGCAGCCTAGGTTGGACTAACGACAATGAGCAGTTCTTC CASSLGWTNDNEQFF TRBJ2-1 . 15 few TRBV13
TGCGCCAGCAGCCAAGCTGCGGTCGGGTCCTCATCCTCCACTGAAGCTTTCTTT CASSQAAVGSSSSTEAFF TRBJ1-1 . 18 . TRBV4-1
TGTGCCAGCAGTATAGCGGGAGGGTCCTACGAGCAGTACTTC CASSIAGGSYEQYF TRBJ2-7 TRBD2 14 . TRBV6-6
TGTGCCAGCAGTACCATGGGACTAGCGGGAGTGACAGATACGCAGTATTTT CASSTMGLAGVTDTQYF TRBJ2-3 TRBD2 17 . TRBV2
TGTGCCAGCAGTTACGGGCTAGCGGACGAGCAGTACTTC CASSYGLADEQYF TRBJ2-7 TRBD2 13 . TRBV6-5
TGTGCCAGCAGCGCGACAGATACGCAGTATTTT CASSATDTQYF TRBJ2-3 . 11 . TRBV9
TGTGCCAGTAGTATGAGGGACAGTTGGTACGAGCAGTACTTC CASSMRDSWYEQYF TRBJ2-7 TRBD1 14 . TRBV19
TGTGCCAGCAATTTCAGGGGGCCAGGCACCGGGGAGCTGTTTTTT CASNFRGPGTGELFF TRBJ2-2 TRBD1 15 . TRBV6-5
TGCGCCAGCAATGAAGCGGGAGTTGTGTACGAGCAGTACTTC CASNEAGVVYEQYF TRBJ2-7 TRBD2 14 . TRBV10-2
TGCGCCAGCAGGAACGACAGACAGCCCCAGCATTTT CASRNDRQPQHF TRBJ1-5 . 12 . TRBV5-1
TGTGCCAGTCACAGAGATCTCGGGGGCAAAGGGGAGCAGTTCTTC CASHRDLGGKGEQFF TRBJ2-1 . 15 . TRBV19
TGTGCCAGCAGCCCTCGACAGGGGTTCTACGAGCAGTACTTC CASSPRQGFYEQYF TRBJ2-7 TRBD1 14 . TRBV7-9
TGTGCCAGCTCACGGGACCGGTTTCAGTTCTTC CASSRDRFQFF TRBJ2-1 . 11 . TRBV18
TGTGCCAGCAGCCAAGATCTTGGACTAGCGAACAATGAGCAGTTCTTC CASSQDLGLANNEQFF TRBJ2-1 TRBD2 16 . TRBV14
TGTGCCAGTAGTAGGAGGGACAGTGAAGCTTTCTTT CASSRRDSEAFF TRBJ1-1 TRBD1 12 . TRBV19
TGTGCCAGCAGCTTAGACCGGTACGAGCAGTACTTC CASSLDRYEQYF TRBJ2-7 . 12 . TRBV11-2
TGCGCCAGCAGCCTGGGCTATTCTAACACTGAAGCTTTCTTT CASSLGYSNTEAFF TRBJ1-1 . 14 . TRBV4-3
TGTGCCAGCAGCTCGAGGACTAGCGGGGATTATGAGCAGTTCTTC CASSSRTSGDYEQFF TRBJ2-1 TRBD2 15 once TRBV7-2
TGTGCCAGCAGTGAAGGCGGCACAGATACGCAGTATTTT CASSEGGTDTQYF TRBJ2-3 . 13 . TRBV2
TGCGCCAGCAGCTTGGGCGCTAACCTACTCGGACAGGGAGACTATGGCTACACCTTC CASSLGANLLGQGDYGYTF TRBJ1-2 TRBD1 19 once TRBV5-1
TGTGCCTGGAGTGGCGAGGAGGGCGGCAGCACCGGGGAGCTGTTTTTT CAWSGEEGGSTGELFF TRBJ2-2 . 16 . TRBV30
TGTGCCATCAGTTCACAGGGCTCCGGGAGAACCGGGGAGCTGTTTTTT CAISSQGSGRTGELFF TRBJ2-2 . 16 . TRBV10-3
TGCAGCGTTGGGGGACAGGGCGGGGATGGCTACACCTTC CSVGGQGGDGYTF TRBJ1-2 TRBD1 13 once TRBV29-1
TGCAGCGTGAGGCGGGAGGGAAGGTCCTACGAGCAGTACTTC CSVRREGRSYEQYF TRBJ2-7 TRBD2 14 . TRBV29-1
TGTGCCAGTAGTATAGCCCGGAGCTCTGGGGCCAACGTCCTGACTTTC CASSIARSSGANVLTF TRBJ2-6 . 16 . TRBV19
TGTGCCAGCAGAAGATCCCGGGACAGGTATGGCTACACCTTC CASRRSRDRYGYTF TRBJ1-2 TRBD1 14 . TRBV28
TGTGCCAGCAGCCTCCAGGGGGGAGCTAATGAAAAACTGTTTTTT CASSLQGGANEKLFF TRBJ1-4 TRBD1 15 . TRBV7-3
TGTGCCAGCAGCTTATCGCCCAATACGCAGTATTTT CASSLSPNTQYF TRBJ2-3 . 12 few TRBV7-9
TGCGCCAGCAGTGACCGCCCAGCTATGGGCAATGAGCAGTTCTTC CASSDRPAMGNEQFF TRBJ2-1 . 15 . TRBV10-1
TGCGCCAGCAACCTCGAGGGGAACACCGGGGAGCTGTTTTTT CASNLEGNTGELFF TRBJ2-2 . 14 . TRBV5-1
TGTGCCAGCAGCTTTATGACGGGCGCTTCTCTTTACGAGCAGTACTTC CASSFMTGASLYEQYF TRBJ2-7 . 16 . TRBV5-6
TGTGCCAGCAGCTCAACAAACGTAGGTCAGCCCCAGCATTTT CASSSTNVGQPQHF TRBJ1-5 . 14 . TRBV7-8
TGTGCCAGCATAGGAACCTTGAACACTGAAGCTTTCTTT CASIGTLNTEAFF TRBJ1-1 . 13 . TRBV2